These 13 T cell receptor beta chains originate from one sample sequenced in a study of blood T cell repertoires in COVID-19. TCRdb's copy holds only in-frame clones and misses some; the assay was immunoSEQ multiplex PCR. The sample has roughly 100,000 clones, almost 80% seen once. The sample consisted of peripheral blood. These receptors all stem from a man between 60 and 70 years old with active or convalescent COVID-19.

The chain links TRBV21-1 to TRBJ2-3; the table's TRBD2 call for D was not verified on the DNA. TRBV21-1 is shown as a pseudogene. CDR3 length: 16 residues. The CDR3 sequence: CASSNGRREGIDTQYF. CDR3 nucleotides: TGTGCCAGCAGCAACGGGCGGCGGGAGGGGATAGATACGCAGTATTTT.

The J gene is TRBJ1-6, the V gene TRBV5-6, with D maybe TRBD1 (6 bases). CDR1 and CDR2 (germline): SGHDT, YYEEEE. Trimming stripped 0 bases from V and 6 bases from J, with 13 bases between. The CDR3 extends over 16 amino acids. The CDR3 region has the DNA TGTGCCAGCAGCTTGGGACAGGTATCCCCTAATTCACCCCTCCACTTT. Its protein is CASSLGQVSPNSPLHF.

The gene calls are TRBV6-2 or TRBV6-3 and TRBJ2-2, with 10 nucleotides matching TRBD1. The CDR3 is 16 residues long. J lost 5 bases, V lost 4 bases, and 7 bases had no gene match. Germline V gene sequence: CDR1 MNHEY, CDR2 SVGEGT. Here the CDR3 DNA reads TGTGCCAGCAGTTCGGGACAGGGGTTGGGAACCGGGGAGCTGTTTTTT. Residues: CASSSGQGLGTGELFF.

The chain couples TRBV19 to TRBJ2-7; TRBD1 matches at 11 bases. There are 15 residues in the CDR3. Germline CDR1 reads LNHDA; CDR2 reads SQIVND (reference sequence). J was trimmed by 5 bases and V by 4 bases; bases with no gene match: 7. The CDR3 DNA sequence: TGTGCCAGTAGTAGTGTTGGGACAGGGGGTCACGAGCAGTACTTC. Protein sequence: CASSSVGTGGHEQYF. Together with reference TRBV19 and TRBJ2-7, the CDR3 gives the full variable domain: DGGITQSPKYLFRKEGQNVTLSCEQNLNHDAMYWYRQDPGQGLRLIYYSQIVNDFQKGDIAEGYSVSREKKESFPLTVTSAQKNPTAFYLCASSSVGTGGHEQYFGPGTRLTVT.

The chain carries TRBV20-1 and TRBJ2-5; 7 bases map to TRBD2. The germline gives CDR1 DFQATT, CDR2 SNEGSKA (reference sequence). This CDR3 is 11 amino acids long. Germline trimming cut 8 bases from V and 7 bases from J; bases unmatched to any gene: 7. The CDR3 region is CSSGTQGTQYF. CDR3 coding DNA: TGCAGTAGCGGGACCCAGGGGACCCAGTACTTC.

This clone occurred once. The chain recombines TRBV6-4 with TRBJ2-7, with TRBD1 as a possible D gene (5 bases). This CDR3 has 16 amino acids. Germline lookup yields CDR1 MRHNA and CDR2 SNTAGT. Trimming shortened V by 6 bases and J by 1 base, and 19 bases separated the two germline ends. The CDR3 spells CASRRTGAWGSYEQYV. CDR3 nucleotides: TGTGCCAGCAGGAGAACAGGAGCGTGGGGTTCCTACGAGCAGTACGTC.

The V call is TRBV5-6, the J call TRBJ2-5, with D unclear. Germline lookup yields CDR1 SGHDT and CDR2 YYEEEE. This CDR3 has 15 amino acids. V lost 4 bases to trimming and J lost 4 bases, with 17 bases between them. The CDR3 reads CASSILWAGRETQYF. The CDR3 DNA reads TGTGCCAGCAGCATCCTGTGGGCCGGTCGAGAGACCCAGTACTTC.

The chain recombines TRBV10-1 with TRBJ2-3, with 12 positions matching TRBD2. Germline V lookup: CDR1 WNHNN, CDR2 SYGVQD (reference sequence). The CDR3 totals 15 residues. V shed 6 bases and J 6 bases; nucleotides not matched to a gene: 7. CDR3 sequence reads: CASSRLAGGVDTQYF. Written as DNA, the CDR3 is TGCGCCAGCAGCCGCCTAGCGGGAGGGGTGGATACGCAGTATTTT.

The chain has TRBV6-2 or TRBV6-3 and TRBJ2-1; 10 bases are shared with TRBD1. Germline-derived CDR1 and CDR2 are MNHEY and SVGEGT. V shed 5 bases, J shed 5 bases, and the junction held 15 bases outside the gene matches. This CDR3 region has 18 residues. CDR3: CASSLVLSRTGGNNEQFF. The CDR3 DNA reads TGTGCCAGCAGTCTAGTCCTAAGTCGGACAGGGGGGAACAATGAGCAGTTCTTC.

The count of this clone is one. The CDR3 region has the DNA TGTGCCAGTACCCGGACAGGGGTCGATCAGCCCCAGCATTTT. Residues: CASTRTGVDQPQHF. The chain combines TRBV19 with TRBJ1-5; TRBD1 agrees at 9 bases. Unmatched junction bases numbered 6, after V lost 7 bases and J lost 5 bases. The CDR3 length is 14 residues. Germline V gene data show CDR1 as LNHDA and CDR2 as SQIVND (reference sequence).

The CDR3 is CASSEVGGRAADTQYF. The CDR3 DNA reads as TGTGCCAGCAGTGAAGTCGGCGGGAGGGCCGCAGATACGCAGTATTTT. The genes are TRBV2 and TRBJ2-3; the match to TRBD2 covers 9 bases. This CDR3 is 16 amino acids long. Germline-derived CDR1 and CDR2 are SNHLY and FYNNEI. Unmatched junction bases numbered 6, after V lost 1 base and J lost 4 bases.

The chain couples TRBV6-6 to TRBJ1-2, with a weak D call TRBD1 (5 bases). Germline CDR1 reads MNHNY; CDR2 reads SVGAGI (reference sequence). This CDR3 has 14 amino acids. Trimming stripped 2 bases from V and 2 bases from J, with 9 bases between. The CDR3 DNA reads as TGTGCCAGCAGTTACAGTCCAGGGAACTATGGCTACACCTTC. Translating it yields CASSYSPGNYGYTF.

The rearrangement uses TRBV11-2 and TRBJ2-6; TRBD1 aligns across 7 bases. The J segment lost 4 bases and the V segment lost 4 bases, leaving 7 bases of the junction unmatched. The CDR3 sequence is 16 residues long. The germline V gene has CDR1 SGHAT and CDR2 FQNNGV. The CDR3 DNA reads as TGTGCCAGCAGCTCCCCCGGGACAGAAGGGGCCAACGTCCTGACTTTC. Protein: CASSSPGTEGANVLTF.